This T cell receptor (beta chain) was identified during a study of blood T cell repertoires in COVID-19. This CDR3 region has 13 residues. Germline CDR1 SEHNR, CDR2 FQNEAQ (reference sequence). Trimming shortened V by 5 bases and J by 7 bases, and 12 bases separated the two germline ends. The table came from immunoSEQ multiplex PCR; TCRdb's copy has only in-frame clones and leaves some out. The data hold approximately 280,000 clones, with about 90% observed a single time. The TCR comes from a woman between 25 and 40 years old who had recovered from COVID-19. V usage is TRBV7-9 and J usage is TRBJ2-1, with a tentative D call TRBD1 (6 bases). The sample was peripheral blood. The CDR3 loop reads CASSATGPNEQFF. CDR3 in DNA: TGTGCCAGCAGCGCCACAGGGCCGAATGAGCAGTTCTTC.